This T cell receptor beta chain was profiled in a study of T cell repertoires in cytomegalovirus infection. At the level of the study: Both CMV infection and a matching HLA type were indicated by public TCR beta signatures. Broader study findings: CMV-specific TCR beta clonotypes restricted by HLA-C dominated the ex vivo response.

TCRdb ran MiXCR on the reads and lists one entry per CDR3 protein. The profile covers around 350,000 distinct CDR3 sequences, with roughly 18% appearing a single time and about 10% taken by the ten largest. This clonotype was found a few times. Its specificity is unknown. The sequence came from a human donor in good health (CMV status not recorded). Some clones in this sample may be carry-over from other donors' samples. The material sequenced was PBMCs.

In DNA, the CDR3 is TGTGCCAGTAGTATAGCTGGGGCCGTCGGTCAGCCCCAGCATTTT. Translated, it gives CASSIAGAVGQPQHF. The chain couples TRBV19 to TRBJ1-5, with D possibly matching TRBD1 (5 bases). The CDR3 has 15 residues. From germline, CDR1 is LNHDA and CDR2 SQIVND (reference sequence). V gave up 1 base and J gave up 6 bases, with 13 bases separating them.